One and the same sample provided the 14 T cell receptor delta chains below, sequenced in a study of Vδ1+ human thymocytes. Study-level findings and limits: Thymic TRG and TRD repertoires appeared highly polyclonal, with Gaussian CDR3 length distributions.

Antigens for these TCRs are unknown. The template was reverse-transcribed extracted RNA. Pooled V-gene forward primers with one constant-region reverse primer generated the CDR3 amplicons by multiplex PCR. TCRdb reanalysed the multiplex PCR reads with CATT. The sample lists under 85,000 delta-chain clones; approximately 37% were seen once. Input material: Vdelta1+ gamma-delta thymocytes from the thymus. As for subset: FACS-sorted CD3+ TCRalphabeta- TCRVdelta1+ TCRVdelta2- thymocytes. These receptors came from a boy in the first two years of life who had congenital heart surgery.

The V and J genes are TRDV1 and TRDJ1; possibly TRDD3 for D (5 bases). The CDR3 has 19 residues. V was clipped by 8 bases and J by 1 base, with 29 bases between them. CDR1 and CDR2 (germline): TSWWSYY, QGS. CDR3: CALMLAGWVLRDPTDKLIF. DNA for the CDR3: TGTGCTCTTATGTTGGCGGGCTGGGTACTTAGGGACCCCACCGATAAACTCATCTTT.

V is TRDV1 and J is TRDJ1; D gene uncertain. The germline V gene encodes CDR1 TSWWSYY and CDR2 QGS. The CDR3 is 15 amino acids. V dropped 0 bases and J dropped 4 bases, with 12 bases sitting between them. Here the CDR3 DNA reads TGTGCTCTTGGGGAACTATCCCGCCATCACGATAAACTCATCTTT. It is translated as CALGELSRHHDKLIF.

J is TRDJ1 and V is TRDV1; 10 bases are a match to TRDD3. Trimming cost V 0 bases and J 0 bases; bases outside gene matches: 19. Germline V gene data show CDR1 as TSWWSYY and CDR2 as QGS. CDR3 size: 22 residues. The CDR3 region has the DNA TGTGCTCTTGGGGAACTATCCCGACTTCCCCCGTACTGGGGGATGTACACCGATAAACTCATCTTT. Its protein product is CALGELSRLPPYWGMYTDKLIF.

The chain combines TRDV1 with TRDJ1; D is perhaps TRDD3 (6 bases). The CDR3 totals 16 residues. Trimming removed 8 bases from V and 3 bases from J, with 22 bases in between. Looked up from germline, CDR1 is TSWWSYY and CDR2 is QGS. CDR3 protein: CALRRVGALYPDKLIF. The CDR3 bases are TGTGCTCTTAGAAGAGTGGGGGCCTTGTACCCCGATAAACTCATCTTT.

The V call is TRDV1, the J call TRDJ1, with 8 bases matching TRDD2. From germline, CDR1 is TSWWSYY and CDR2 QGS. The CDR3 totals 21 residues. The ends lost 4 bases at V and 5 bases at J; junction bases unmatched: 27. The CDR3 DNA sequence: TGTGCTCTTGGGGTCCTCTTCCTACGACCCCCCCTGGGAGCCATAGGGGATAAACTCATCTTT. The encoded protein is CALGVLFLRPPLGAIGDKLIF.

The chain uses TRDV1 and TRDJ1; D assignment may be TRDD2 or TRDD3 (6 bases each). Germline V gives CDR1 TSWWSYY, CDR2 QGS. Trimming removed 2 bases from V and 7 bases from J, with 29 bases in between. This CDR3 is built from 19 residues. The CDR3 sequence is CALGEGSPTYWARRGKLIF. The CDR3, as DNA: TGTGCTCTTGGGGAAGGGAGTCCTACCTACTGGGCTCGGAGGGGTAAACTCATCTTT.

Note on this clone: Germline and junction disagree at one end, which may indicate a read error. The rearrangement links TRDV1 to TRDJ1, with a weak D call TRDD2 (6 bases). Germline V gene data show CDR1 as TSWWSYY and CDR2 as QGS. The CDR3 covers 20 residues. DNA for the CDR3: TGTGCGCTTGGGACTTACAGCTTCCTTCAGTACGTCCGCGGCACCGATAAACTCATCTTT. As protein: CALGTYSFLQYVRGTDKLIF.

On this clone: One junction end disagrees with the germline gene, perhaps due to a read error. This sample also contains other DNA sequences that code for the same CDR3. The rearrangement joins TRDV1 to TRDJ1, with TRDD3 identical over 7 bases. This CDR3 contains 19 residues. From germline, CDR1 is TSWWSYY and CDR2 QGS. CDR3 coding DNA: TGTGCCCTTGGGGAAACGCTGGGGGGCTTTTCCACCAACCTGGTAAAACTCATCTTT. Protein: CALGETLGGFSTNLVKLIF.

V and J are TRDV1 and TRDJ1; 7 bases map to TRDD3. V was clipped by 4 bases and J by 0 bases; unmatched bases: 14. The V gene's germline CDR1 is TSWWSYY and CDR2 QGS. The CDR3 is 18 amino acids. The CDR3 loop is CALGGYWANLGDTDKLIF. In DNA form, the CDR3 reads TGTGCTCTTGGGGGCTATTGGGCTAACCTGGGGGACACCGATAAACTCATCTTT.

The rearrangement joins TRDV1 to TRDJ1, with TRDD3 matching 7 bases. CDR1 is TSWWSYY and CDR2 is QGS in the germline V gene. This CDR3 is built from 23 residues. The junction had 32 bases not matched to a gene; V was cut back by 6 bases and J by 1 base. CDR3 sequence: CALGITVPGDRIGILEITDKLIF. The CDR3 region has the DNA TGTGCTCTTGGCATTACGGTACCTGGGGATAGGATAGGAATATTGGAGATCACCGATAAACTCATCTTT.

This clone was recorded a few times. The V call is TRDV2, the J call TRDJ1; TRDD3 matches 11 bases. J lost 0 bases, V lost 3 bases, and 32 bases had no gene match. The CDR3 covers 25 residues. Germline CDR1 reads GEAIGNYY; CDR2 reads EKD. DNA of the CDR3: TGTGCCTGTGACCCGATATTCACTCCCAGTGCTGGGGGATACTGGTCTGCCGAGTACACCGATAAACTCATCTTT. Its translation is CACDPIFTPSAGGYWSAEYTDKLIF.

The chain couples TRDV1 to TRDJ1; the match to TRDD3 covers 12 bases. V lost 6 bases and J lost 0; bases outside the gene matches: 11. Germline V gene lookup returns CDR1 TSWWSYY and CDR2 QGS. The CDR3 runs to 18 residues. The CDR3 DNA reads TGTGCTCTTGGCTCCTCTACTGGGGGATACAGTCACACCGATAAACTCATCTTT. Protein product: CALGSSTGGYSHTDKLIF.

The chain carries TRDV2 and TRDJ3; D is possibly TRDD3 (5 bases). The V gene lost 3 bases and the J gene lost 1 base, with 21 bases spanning the gap. This CDR3 contains 20 residues. Germline assignment: CDR1 GEAIGNYY and CDR2 EKD. The CDR3 protein is CACDLKVDGVGSWDTRQMFF. For the CDR3, the DNA is TGTGCCTGTGACCTTAAGGTCGACGGTGTGGGGTCCTGGGACACCCGACAGATGTTTTTC.

This clone has more than one count but fewer than ten. The chain combines TRDV2 with TRDJ1, with 7 bases fitting TRDD3. V trimming: 0 bases; J trimming: 4 bases; junction bases outside the gene matches: 22. The V gene's germline CDR1 is GEAIGNYY and CDR2 EKD. The CDR3 covers 20 residues. As DNA, the CDR3 is TGTGCCTGTGACACCGCCGGTACTGGGGATTCAGCCCCATCAGTCGATAAACTCATCTTT. Translating it yields CACDTAGTGDSAPSVDKLIF.